This T cell receptor (beta chain) appears in the sequencing data of a study of graft-versus-host responses after intestinal transplantation. Study-wide context: Isolated intestinal, liver-intestinal, or multivisceral transplants had been given to the recipients. Induction with anti-thymocyte globulin, then tacrolimus and steroids for around three years, was given to all recipients.

Measured with immunoSEQ multiplex PCR; TCRdb has only the in-frame clones, and not every one. Of 100,000 or so clones listed, roughly nine tenths are singletons. There are 18 residues in the CDR3. With 4 bases removed from V and 2 bases from J, the gap between germline ends came to 20 bases. The germline gives CDR1 SEHNR, CDR2 FQNEAQ (reference sequence). Comment on this clone: As yet, its antigen is unknown.

The gene calls are TRBV7-9 and TRBJ1-4; D may be TRBD1 (6 bases). The TCR originated in a human donor who received an intestinal transplant. This material consisted of unstimulated CD4+ T cells sorted from spleen or lymph node cells, taken before intestinal transplant. The CDR3 DNA follows: TGTGCCAGCAGCTCCTATCGGGGACACCGTCCTACTAATGAAAAACTGTTTTTT. Translation gives CASSSYRGHRPTNEKLFF.